The rows below give T cell receptor beta chains drawn from one sample of a study of blood T cells in healthy people across ages. MiXCR was run by TCRdb on the 5' RACE reads, yielding one entry per CDR3 protein. The sample records about 760,000 distinct CDR3 sequences, 20% to 30% being singletons. Separately, the same data were catalogued under a study of T cells of mothers and their children.

The source material was blood. Receptor source: a boy aged 5-17 years in good health. Each CDR3 is given with its conserved first and last residue. The D gene is left open where the match is weak. Clone size is stated in some rows and not others, as once, few, many or a class when expanded.

.	TRBD1	TRBJ2-7	TRBV11-2	TGTGCCAGCAGGTCGGGACAGGGCCATTCCTACGAGCAGTACTTC	CASRSGQGHSYEQYF
few	.	TRBJ2-3	TRBV29-1	TGCAGCGTTGTTGGATCCGAATGGACAGATACGCAGTATTTT	CSVVGSEWTDTQYF
.	TRBD1	TRBJ1-2	TRBV10-3	TGTGCCATCAGTGATGAGACAGGGAACAATGGCTACACCTTC	CAISDETGNNGYTF
.	.	TRBJ2-5	TRBV5-1	TGCGCCAGCAGCTTGATACTTCGGGGGGCCTGGCAAGAGACCCAGTACTTC	CASSLILRGAWQETQYF
.	.	TRBJ2-1	TRBV5-5	TGTGCCAGCAGCCTCCGGGTCCTCTCCCCCGATGAGCAGTTCTTC	CASSLRVLSPDEQFF
.	TRBD2	TRBJ2-7	TRBV5-1	TGCGCCAGCAGCATAGGACTAGCGGGGACCTACGAGCAGTACTTC	CASSIGLAGTYEQYF
few	.	TRBJ1-5	TRBV9	TGTGCCAGCAGCGTAGGAGAATACTCTCAGCCCCAGCATTTT	CASSVGEYSQPQHF
few	.	TRBJ1-1	TRBV2	TGTGCCAGCAGTGAATGGGCGGGGGACACTGAAGCTTTCTTT	CASSEWAGDTEAFF
once	.	TRBJ1-6	TRBV20-1	TGCAGTGCTAGGGTGGACGGCTCCCTCCACTTT	CSARVDGSLHF
.	.	TRBJ2-1	TRBV21-1	TGTGCCAGCAGCAAACCCTGGTGGCCCCCTAGACCCTACAATGAGCAGTTCTTC	CASSKPWWPPRPYNEQFF
few	.	TRBJ2-7	TRBV2	TGTGCCAGCACCTCAGACCTATCCTACGAGCAGTACTTC	CASTSDLSYEQYF
few	TRBD2	TRBJ2-7	TRBV20-1	TGCAGTGCTACTCTAGCGGGTGCGCCTATGATGCAGTACTTC	CSATLAGAPMMQYF
few	.	TRBJ2-7	TRBV6-2/TRBV6-3	TGTGCCAGCAAAGAAGGCTCTCTGTACGAGCAGTACTTC	CASKEGSLYEQYF
.	TRBD2	TRBJ2-1	TRBV28	TGTGCCAGCAGTTTAGGGTTCCGCGGGAGCCCCTACAATGAGCAGTTCTTC	CASSLGFRGSPYNEQFF
few	.	TRBJ1-1	TRBV7-9	TGTGCCAGCAGCCGCGCCGGAGTTGGGGGGACTGAAGCTTTCTTT	CASSRAGVGGTEAFF
.	TRBD2	TRBJ2-1	TRBV6-5	TGTGCCAGCAGTTCACGTAGCGGGGGCAGCTCCTACAATGAGCAGTTCTTC	CASSSRSGGSSYNEQFF
once	.	TRBJ2-5	TRBV6-6	TGTGCCAGCAGTTACTCTCACGAAGAGACCCAGTACTTC	CASSYSHEETQYF
.	TRBD2	TRBJ2-1	TRBV7-9	TGTGCCAGCAGCGTTACTAGCGCTTACAATGAGCAGTTCTTC	CASSVTSAYNEQFF
few	.	TRBJ2-5	TRBV7-8	TGTGCCAGCAGCTTAGCGCGTATCTATCCGGAGACCCAGTACTTC	CASSLARIYPETQYF
.	TRBD2	TRBJ2-1	TRBV7-9	TGTGCCAGCAGCTCTCCGACTAGCGGGGGCCAAATCTCCTACAATGAGCAGTTCTTC	CASSSPTSGGQISYNEQFF
few	TRBD1	TRBJ2-6	TRBV11-1	TGTGCCAGCAGCCTCGGTCTGGCGGGACAGGTGACCTCTGGGGCCAACGTCCTGACTTTC	CASSLGLAGQVTSGANVLTF
.	.	TRBJ2-1	TRBV12-5	TGTGCTAGTGGTTTGGTACGAGCGTGGAATGAGCAGTTCTTC	CASGLVRAWNEQFF
few	.	TRBJ1-1	TRBV7-9	TGTGCCAGCAGCTCCCTAGCGACCCCCGACACTGAAGCTTTCTTT	CASSSLATPDTEAFF
few	TRBD2	TRBJ2-5	TRBV28	TGTGCCAGCAGGCCGGGGGGGCAACAAGAGACCCAGTACTTC	CASRPGGQQETQYF
.	TRBD2	TRBJ2-7	TRBV20-1	TGCAGTGCTACGTTTGCGGGGCGCGGGGGGGAGCAGTACTTC	CSATFAGRGGEQYF
.	TRBD1	TRBJ1-2	TRBV7-9	TGTGCCAGCAGCTTCGGGACAGGGAGCACAGATACTAACTATGGCTACACCTTC	CASSFGTGSTDTNYGYTF
few	TRBD2	TRBJ2-1	TRBV7-3	TGTGCCAGCAGCCCGACGGGACGGGGGGACAATGAGCAGTTCTTC	CASSPTGRGDNEQFF
.	TRBD2	TRBJ2-5	TRBV7-9	TGTGCCAGCAGCTTAGCAGGGCGGGGGACCATCCAAGAGACCCAGTACTTC	CASSLAGRGTIQETQYF
few	TRBD1	TRBJ2-5	TRBV27	TGTGCCAGCAGTCTGGACAGGGACCACCAAGAGACCCAGTACTTC	CASSLDRDHQETQYF
.	.	TRBJ1-1	TRBV25-1	TGTGCCAGCGGAACTCACACTGAAGCTTTCTTT	CASGTHTEAFF
.	TRBD2	TRBJ2-1	TRBV10-3	TGTGCCGTGACTAGCGGTAACTCCTACAATGAGCAGTTCTTC	CAVTSGNSYNEQFF
.	.	TRBJ2-7	TRBV29-1	TGCAGCGTTGTTAGCGGTAACTCCTACGAGCAGTACTTC	CSVVSGNSYEQYF
.	TRBD2	TRBJ2-1	TRBV7-9	TGTGCCAGCGGCCAAGGTCTAGCGGGAGCCATCGGAGGCAATGAGCAGTTCTTC	CASGQGLAGAIGGNEQFF
.	.	TRBJ2-2	TRBV4-1	TGCGCCAGCAGCCCCCAGGAGAACACCGGGGAGCTGTTTTTT	CASSPQENTGELFF
few	.	TRBJ2-2	TRBV10-3	TGTGCCATCAGGTCGGGACTGTCCACCGGGGAGCTGTTTTTT	CAIRSGLSTGELFF
few	TRBD1	TRBJ2-5	TRBV28	TGTGCCAGCAGTGGATACACAGGGGATTTGAAGACCCAGTACTTC	CASSGYTGDLKTQYF
.	TRBD1	TRBJ2-5	TRBV12-3/TRBV12-4	TGTGCCAGCACCGGGACAGGGGAATATACCCAGTACTTC	CASTGTGEYTQYF